In its sample, the clone carrying this T cell receptor (beta chain) was seen many times. Its cognate antigen is unknown. Unique molecular identifiers were incorporated when the TCRbeta library was constructed. TCRdb ran MiXCR on the PCR reads and lists one entry per CDR3 protein. The sample consists of some 300,000 distinct CDR3 sequences, about 7.3% of them appearing once. This entry belongs to a study of T-cell reconstitution after alpha-beta-depleted transplantation in children. General study results and limits: Expanded graft clones numbering several hundred reportedly gave rise to alpha-beta T cells about two months after transplant. TCRbeta diversity was high at day 60 in some patients (a result of surviving recipient T cells and thymic progenitors). Newly produced T cells mostly provided counts and TCRbeta diversity after one year, as hyperexpanded clones declined.

CDR3 length: 13 amino acids. V lost 7 bases to trimming and J lost 6 bases, with 15 bases between them. From germline, CDR1 is DFQATT and CDR2 SNEGSKA (reference sequence). This sample comprised peripheral blood, obtained 360 days after TCRalphabeta/CD19-depleted stem cell transplant. This receptor was identified in a female patient aged 2-10 years who had a stem cell transplant for Fanconi anemia, so the T cells may come from the graft donor. The chain combines TRBV20-1 with TRBJ2-2; D not certain. The CDR3 loop reads CSVRRPGSGELFF. The CDR3 nucleotides are TGCAGTGTCAGACGACCTGGGTCCGGGGAGCTGTTTTTT.